One TCR beta chain is described in this entry. What it binds is unknown. V was trimmed by 6 bases and J by 7 bases, leaving 9 bases between them. The germline CDR1 and CDR2 sequences are LGHNA and YSLEER. The CDR3 has 12 amino acids. TCR beta cDNA libraries included unique molecular identifiers. TCRdb called the PCR reads again in MiXCR, with one record for every CDR3 protein. Among hundreds of thousands of distinct CDR3 sequences listed, about 60% were seen once. This sample was included in a study of post-analysis software for immune sequencing data. Points from the study as a whole: Compared with controls, patients showed significantly lower normalized Chao1 diversity. About five TRBV segments (TRBV5-6, TRBV5-1 and TRBV20-1 among them) occurred more frequently in patients than in controls.

The chain carries TRBV4-3 and TRBJ2-2, with no clear D. The receptor was derived from a girl aged 2-10 years with multiple sclerosis. What was sequenced was blood. The DNA of the CDR3 is TGCGCCAGCAGTTTCGTTGGCGGGGAGCTGTTTTTT. It translates to CASSFVGGELFF.